This T cell receptor beta chain appears in the sequencing data of a study of cytomegalovirus exposure and HLA in healthy donors. Across the whole study: Genotyping showed roughly 77% of approximately 430 donors falling in the Caucasian-associated ancestry cluster.

In the PCR, 60 Vbeta and 13 Jbeta primers were used. The table came from immunoSEQ multiplex PCR; TCRdb's copy has only in-frame clones and leaves some out. The table gives under 250,000 clones; the top ten clones make up 0.95% to 1.3% of it. The study's findings and limits: Analyses of presence and absence presupposed an approximately uniform sequencing depth across donors. In an earlier analysis, about 87% or about 30%: the productive usage of most TCR beta V segments.

A note on this clone: What it binds is not known.

The V gene lost 1 base and the J gene lost 8 bases, with 10 bases spanning the gap. The CDR3 has 14 amino acids. Germline values: CDR1 SGHKS, CDR2 YYEKEE (reference sequence). J is TRBJ1-6 and V is TRBV5-5, with D hard to call. Sequenced material: PBMCs. The TCR comes from a girl aged 2 to 10 in good health and CMV-seropositive. DNA of the CDR3: TGTGCCAGCAGCTTGAGGGTCGGGGATTCACCCCTCCACTTT. The encoded protein is CASSLRVGDSPLHF.